This TCR beta chain is drawn from a study of CD8+ T cells in alopecia areata. Overall study results and limits: It was less clear whether patients shared TCRs than it was in mice, possibly because of HLA. In lesional scalp, particularly from alopecia totalis/universalis, clonality was higher than in normal scalp. Alphabeta T cells residing in normal skin are also sequenced in scalp samples.

The table lists this clone with a few counts. Its antigen is not known. As the sequencing template, cDNA was produced by extracting RNA and reverse transcribing it. The protocol was immunoSEQ multiplex PCR, while the TCRdb copy is restricted to in-frame clones and leaves out a portion. Found here are about 99,000 clones, around three fifths of them singletons; the top ten hold about 9%. The source of this sequence is a human donor in good health. The sequenced material came from CD4+ T cells sorted from blood.

For the CDR3, the DNA is TGTGCCAGCAGTGCCACCGGGACAGGGAAGACGGATACGCAGTATTTT. Translation gives CASSATGTGKTDTQYF. V usage is TRBV25-1 and J usage is TRBJ2-3, with 9 bases lining up with TRBD1. The length of the CDR3 is 16 residues. Germline V CDR1 and CDR2: MGHDK, SYGVNS. V gave up 4 bases and J gave up 6 bases; unmatched junction bases: 11. Complete variable domain (other parts from reference TRBV25-1 and TRBJ2-3): EADIYQTPRYLVIGTGKKITLECSQTMGHDKMYWYQQDPGMELHLIHYSYGVNSTEKGDLSSESTVSRIRTEHFPLTLESARPSHTSQYLCASSATGTGKTDTQYFGPGTRLTVL.